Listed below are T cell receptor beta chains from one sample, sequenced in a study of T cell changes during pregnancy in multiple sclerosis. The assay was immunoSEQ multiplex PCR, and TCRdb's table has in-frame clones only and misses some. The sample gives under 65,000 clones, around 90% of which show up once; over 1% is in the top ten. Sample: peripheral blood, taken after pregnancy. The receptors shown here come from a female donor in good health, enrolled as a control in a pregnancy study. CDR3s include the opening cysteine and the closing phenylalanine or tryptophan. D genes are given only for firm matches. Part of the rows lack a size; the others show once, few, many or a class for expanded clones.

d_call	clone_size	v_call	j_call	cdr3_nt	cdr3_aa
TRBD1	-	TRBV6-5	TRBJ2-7	TGTGCCAGCAGGTTACAGGGGGCGGAGTACGAGCAGTACTTC	CASRLQGAEYEQYF
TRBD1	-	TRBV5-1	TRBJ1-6	TGCGCCAGCAGACCCTTACAGGGGAATAATTCACCCCTCCACTTT	CASRPLQGNNSPLHF
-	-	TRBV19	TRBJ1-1	TGTGCCAGTAGTCCCCTTGCCAGGAGGGGCACTGAAGCTTTCTTT	CASSPLARRGTEAFF
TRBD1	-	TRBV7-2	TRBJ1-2	TGTGCCAGCAGCCTTGGACAGGGGAACTATGGCTACACCTTC	CASSLGQGNYGYTF
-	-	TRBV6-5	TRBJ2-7	TGTGCCAGCCGCGACATTGGCTACGAGCAGTACTTC	CASRDIGYEQYF
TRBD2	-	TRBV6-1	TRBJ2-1	TGTGCCAGCAGTGAAGGGGGAGGGATCCTTCTCCAGTTCTTC	CASSEGGGILLQFF
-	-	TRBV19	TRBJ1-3	TGTGCCAGTCGGAGGGGTGCTATGGACACCATATATTTT	CASRRGAMDTIYF
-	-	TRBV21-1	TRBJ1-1	TGTGCCAGCAGCAAAGAGTCGTCTTCACAGGGCCTGAACACTGAAGCTTTCTTT	CASSKESSSQGLNTEAFF
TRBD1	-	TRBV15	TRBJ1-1	TGTGCCACCAGCAGAGACCGGACAGGGGGCTCCGAAGCTTTCTTT	CATSRDRTGGSEAFF
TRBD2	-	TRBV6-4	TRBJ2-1	TGTGCCAGCAGCGTGCGAGCGGGGGACACTTCCAATGAGCAGTTCTTC	CASSVRAGDTSNEQFF
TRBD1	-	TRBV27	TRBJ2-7	TGTGCCAGCAGTCCTAGGACAGGGGTGGCCGAGCAGTACTTC	CASSPRTGVAEQYF
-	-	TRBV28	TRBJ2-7	TGTGCCAGCAGTTTTCCATGGACGGGATACTCCTACGAGCAGTACTTC	CASSFPWTGYSYEQYF
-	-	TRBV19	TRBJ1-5	TGTGCCAGTAGTATCGGGGGGATGAGGAATCAGCCCCAGCATTTT	CASSIGGMRNQPQHF
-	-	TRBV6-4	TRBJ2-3	TGTGCCAGCAGCGAACACACAGGGACAGATACGCAGTATTTT	CASSEHTGTDTQYF
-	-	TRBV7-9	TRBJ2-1	TGTGCCAGCAGTTTCTTAGGAAGACAGGTCTCCTACAATGAGCAGTTCTTC	CASSFLGRQVSYNEQFF
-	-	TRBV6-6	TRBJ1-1	TGTGCCAGCATCCAATCTGAAGCTTTCTTT	CASIQSEAFF
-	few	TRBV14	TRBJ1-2	TGTGCCAGCAGCCAGTTAAGGGGCACGGGCTACACCTTC	CASSQLRGTGYTF
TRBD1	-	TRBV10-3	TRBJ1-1	TGTGCCATCAGCGGTGACAGGGGGACTGAAGCTTTCTTT	CAISGDRGTEAFF
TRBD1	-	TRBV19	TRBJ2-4	TGTGCCAGTAGTATCCCCGGGACAGGGGTTAACATTCAGTACTTC	CASSIPGTGVNIQYF
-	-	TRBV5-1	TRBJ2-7	TGCGCCAGCAGCTTCCTGACGGGGGTAATCTACGAGCAGTACTTC	CASSFLTGVIYEQYF
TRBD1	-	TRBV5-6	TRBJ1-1	TGTGCCAGCAGCCCCCTGGGACAGACGAACACTGAAGCTTTCTTT	CASSPLGQTNTEAFF
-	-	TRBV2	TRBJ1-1	TGTGCCAGCAGGGATGACAGGCTGAACACTGAAGCTTTCTTT	CASRDDRLNTEAFF
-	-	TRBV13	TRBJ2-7	TGTGCCAGCAGCGTCCGGGACTACGAGCAGTACTTC	CASSVRDYEQYF
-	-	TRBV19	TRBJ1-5	TGTGCCAGTAAGAGGGGGACCGCAAGCAATCAGCCCCAGCATTTT	CASKRGTASNQPQHF
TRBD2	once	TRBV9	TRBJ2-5	TGTGCCAGCAGCCCACGACTAGCGGGAGGGATAGAGACCCAGTACTTC	CASSPRLAGGIETQYF
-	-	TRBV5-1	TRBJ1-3	TGCGCCAGCAGCTCGCGGACTAGGAGTAACACCATATATTTT	CASSSRTRSNTIYF
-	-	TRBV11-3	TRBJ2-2	TGTGCCAGCAGCTTAGAGGGCACCGGCACCGGGGAGCTGTTTTTT	CASSLEGTGTGELFF
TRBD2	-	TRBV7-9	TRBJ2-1	TGTGCCAGCAGTTCCCCTGGCGGGAGGGTAAGCAATGAGCAGTTCTTC	CASSSPGGRVSNEQFF
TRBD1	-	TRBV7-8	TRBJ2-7	TGTGCCAGCAGCCGAGGACAGGACGAGCAGTACTTC	CASSRGQDEQYF
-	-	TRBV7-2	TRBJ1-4	TGTGCCAGCAGCTTACAGAGGGGGAATGAAAAACTGTTTTTT	CASSLQRGNEKLFF
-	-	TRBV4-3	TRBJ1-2	TGCGCCAGCAGCCAGTCCCTGGAGGGACCTTATGGCTACACCTTC	CASSQSLEGPYGYTF
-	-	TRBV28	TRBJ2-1	TGTGCCAGCAGTTTCGACGGGTACAATGAGCAGTTCTTC	CASSFDGYNEQFF
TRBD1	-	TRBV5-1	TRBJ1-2	TGCGCCAGCAGCTTGGGTCGACAGGGGGCTTGGAGGGGCTACACCTTC	CASSLGRQGAWRGYTF